Below, 2 T cell receptor beta chains from the same sample are listed, as sequenced in a study of blood T cell repertoires in COVID-19. Libraries were prepared by immunoSEQ multiplex PCR; TCRdb keeps only in-frame clonotypes and omits some of them. The sample holds 270,000 or so clones, approximately 90% seen once. The sequenced sample consisted of peripheral blood. These receptors all stem from a woman between 25 and 40 years old with active or convalescent COVID-19.

The chain joins TRBV3-1 (or the pseudogene TRBV3-2) to TRBJ2-5; 7 positions match TRBD2. Germline assignment: CDR1 LGHDT and CDR2 YNNKEL (reference sequence). The V segment lost 1 base and the J segment 4 bases; nucleotides outside the gene matches: 6. CDR3 size: 15 residues. The CDR3 DNA sequence: TGTGCCAGCAGCCAAGGTCGACTAGCCTCAGAGACCCAGTACTTC. Translation gives CASSQGRLASETQYF.

This clone was counted only a few times. The chain links TRBV12-3 or TRBV12-4 to TRBJ1-3; no reliable D call. Trimming stripped 6 bases from V and 0 bases from J, with 6 bases between. CDR3 size: 13 residues. This CDR3 reads CASRAISGNTIYF. DNA of the CDR3: TGTGCCAGCAGGGCCATCTCTGGAAACACCATATATTTT.